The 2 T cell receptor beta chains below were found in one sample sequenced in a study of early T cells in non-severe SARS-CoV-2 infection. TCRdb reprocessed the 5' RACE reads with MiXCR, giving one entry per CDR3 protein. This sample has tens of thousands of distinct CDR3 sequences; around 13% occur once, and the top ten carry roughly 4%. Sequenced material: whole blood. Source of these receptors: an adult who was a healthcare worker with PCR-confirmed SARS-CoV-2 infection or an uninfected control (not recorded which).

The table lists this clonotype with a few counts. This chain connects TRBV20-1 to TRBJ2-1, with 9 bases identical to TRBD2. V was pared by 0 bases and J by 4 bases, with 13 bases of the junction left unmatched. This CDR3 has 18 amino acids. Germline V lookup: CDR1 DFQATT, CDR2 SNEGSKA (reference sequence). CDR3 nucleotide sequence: TGCAGTGCTAGAGATGGGTCATCCGGGACTAGCCTGTACAATGAGCAGTTCTTC. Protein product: CSARDGSSGTSLYNEQFF.

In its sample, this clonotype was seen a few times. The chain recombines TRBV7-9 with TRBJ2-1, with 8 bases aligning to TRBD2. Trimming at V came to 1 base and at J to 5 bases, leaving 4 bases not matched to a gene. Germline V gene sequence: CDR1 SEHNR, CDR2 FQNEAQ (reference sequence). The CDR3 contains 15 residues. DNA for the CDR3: TGTGCCAGCAGCTTAGGTGCGGGGGGACACAATGAGCAGTTCTTC. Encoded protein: CASSLGAGGHNEQFF.